These T cell receptor beta chains were read from a single sample in a study of T cell repertoires in cytomegalovirus infection. Their recognized antigens are unknown. Each CDR3 protein is one row after TCRdb ran MiXCR on the reads. The sample holds approximately 990,000 distinct CDR3 sequences; roughly 30% are singletons and the top ten take over 11%. This material consisted of cultured CD8+ T cells from PBMCs, taken from culture after CMV antigen stimulation. All receptors derive from a human donor in good health (CMV status not recorded). Some clones in this sample may be carry-over from other donors' samples. Each CDR3 is given without its conserved first and last residue. Not all rows give a size; the values are once, few, many and, for expanded clones, a class.

clone size | CDR3 length | J gene | V gene | CDR3 protein
NA | 13 | TRBJ2-7 | TRBV10-2 | ASIEWVHGSYEQY
NA | 17 | TRBJ1-1 | TRBV7-8 | ASSLIIGDNFYSNTEAF
NA | 12 | TRBJ1-1 | TRBV5-1 | ASSWKGQNTEAF
NA | 13 | TRBJ2-1 | TRBV7-6 | ASSLVVGHNNEQF
NA | 12 | TRBJ2-7 | TRBV19 | ASSLTGLPYEQY
NA | 14 | TRBJ1-1 | TRBV6-6 | ASSYGQPGRDTEAF
NA | 14 | TRBJ1-1 | TRBV7-9 | ASSPFGSGTPFEAF
NA | 11 | TRBJ1-5 | TRBV6-6 | ASIESSNQPQH
few | 17 | TRBJ2-7 | TRBV6-5 | ASSYSATGTSGGTYEQY
NA | 14 | TRBJ2-2 | TRBV4-3 | ASSQDTRGSTGELF
NA | 13 | TRBJ1-2 | TRBV27 | ASSPSAGGNYGYT
few | 12 | TRBJ1-2 | TRBV6-2/TRBV6-3 | ASSYRTTGDGYT
once | 14 | TRBJ1-4 | TRBV6-5 | ASRSGTGLTNEKLF
NA | 12 | TRBJ1-2 | TRBV6-5 | ASSPSPRGLGYT
NA | 10 | TRBJ1-2 | TRBV6-1 | ASPGENYGYT
many | 10 | TRBJ2-3 | TRBV7-6 | ASSLGVDTQY
many | 15 | TRBJ2-1 | TRBV7-8 | ASSLRSGGPSYNEQF
NA | 13 | TRBJ2-3 | TRBV6-4 | ASTSRHGGPDTQY
few | 9 | TRBJ2-7 | TRBV18 | ASATGDEQY
NA | 17 | TRBJ1-6 | TRBV6-8 | ASSYSSPIVGGPDSPLH
few | 13 | TRBJ2-3 | TRBV6-2/TRBV6-3 | ASSYMSGGTDTQY
NA | 11 | TRBJ2-5 | TRBV29-1 | SVLGVNEETQY
NA | 11 | TRBJ1-5 | TRBV7-6 | ASSLVSGQPQH
few | 13 | TRBJ1-4 | TRBV7-6 | ASSSFTGLNEKLF
few | 11 | TRBJ2-5 | TRBV27 | ASSLDSTETQY
NA | 14 | TRBJ1-6 | TRBV28 | ASSSDLSSYNSPLH
few | 15 | TRBJ2-1 | TRBV7-7 | ASSLEVGGGEGYEQF
NA | 14 | TRBJ2-7 | TRBV15 | ATSRARGEVSYEQY
few | 11 | TRBJ2-3 | TRBV24-1 | ATRGTATDTQY
few | 12 | TRBJ2-2 | TRBV29-1 | SVGGQGATGELF
few | 13 | TRBJ2-2 | TRBV7-9 | ASSPGDTNTGELF
NA | 15 | TRBJ2-3 | TRBV24-1 | ATSRLWTGAPTDTQY
NA | 14 | TRBJ1-6 | TRBV6-8 | ASSTKGRHYNSPLH
few | 12 | TRBJ2-1 | TRBV7-6 | ASSLSGGAVEQF
few | 10 | TRBJ2-5 | TRBV10-3 | AISAGGETQY
few | 14 | TRBJ1-1 | TRBV6-5 | ASSYGQRPSTTEAF
many | 9 | TRBJ2-3 | TRBV6-1 | AIEGGATQY
few | 10 | TRBJ1-5 | TRBV6-1 | ASSNPNQPQH
few | 16 | TRBJ2-5 | TRBV5-1 | ASSLGPLGTSAEETQY
few | 14 | TRBJ1-5 | TRBV6-6 | ASSYVGGLDNQPQH
NA | 13 | TRBJ1-2 | TRBV4-1 | ASSQDIRQSYGYT
NA | 12 | TRBJ1-2 | TRBV4-3 | VSSQDGTDYGYT
many | 15 | TRBJ2-5 | TRBV5-8 | ASSPGPRQELQETQY